This T cell receptor beta chain was sequenced in a study of blood T cell repertoires in COVID-19. Study in general: Material from acute and convalescent COVID-19 was sourced from the United States, Italy and Spain. The cDNA or gDNA used as material had been derived from T cells, B-cell-depleted T cells, or PBMCs.

The ends were cut back, 1 base at V and 8 bases at J, with 9 bases in the middle. The CDR3 spans 13 residues. Germline V CDR1 and CDR2: MNHNS, SASEGT. Original handling: Reference gene primer amplification yielded estimated nucleated cell counts. Profiling relied on immunoSEQ multiplex PCR, and the TCRdb table lists in-frame clones only, not all of them. From that table come the V and J calls and clone size; the DNA was used to work out D and trimming. Of approximately 99,000 clones in the sample, 70% to 90% were seen once. Sequenced: peripheral blood. This chain joins TRBV6-1 and TRBJ1-3; no reliable D call. The TCR was taken from a woman in her sixties or seventies in a cohort sampled during active or convalescent COVID-19. CDR3 residues: CASSEGQRDTIYF. CDR3 bases: TGTGCCAGCAGTGAAGGGCAGCGAGACACCATATATTTT.